Each of the 22 T cell receptor beta chains below was sequenced from the same sample in a study of sequential checkpoint blockade in melanoma. Assay: immunoSEQ multiplex PCR; the TCRdb copy retains only in-frame clones and omits some. This table holds some 19,000 clones, roughly 80% found once. Indicated treatment: randomized to nivolumab then ipilimumab (arm A) or the reverse (arm B). This specimen was CD8+ T cells sorted from blood (inferred from file names), taken from a patient given nivolumab and ipilimumab in sequence. Source of these receptors: a human donor with melanoma.

This clone occurred a few times. The V gene is TRBV19, the J gene TRBJ2-3; weak D call: TRBD2 (6 bases). CDR3 length: 18 amino acids. Trimming removed 2 bases from V and 2 bases from J, with 20 bases in between. The germline V gene has CDR1 LNHDA and CDR2 SQIVND (reference sequence). The CDR3 DNA sequence: TGTGCCAGTAGTATAATGCAAGGTAGCGGAGGGACCACAGATACGCAGTATTTT. Amino acid sequence: CASSIMQGSGGTTDTQYF. The full variable domain, its missing parts supplied by reference TRBV19 and TRBJ2-3, is DGGITQSPKYLFRKEGQNVTLSCEQNLNHDAMYWYRQDPGQGLRLIYYSQIVNDFQKGDIAEGYSVSREKKESFPLTVTSAQKNPTAFYLCASSIMQGSGGTTDTQYFGPGTRLTVL.

The chain has TRBV4-3 and TRBJ2-7; TRBD1 agrees at 7 bases. CDR3 length equals 15 residues. Germline V lookup: CDR1 LGHNA, CDR2 YSLEER. V lost 0 bases to trimming and J lost 3 bases; unmatched junction nucleotides: 5. The CDR3 spells CASSQDIAGGYEQYF. In nucleotides, the CDR3 is TGCGCCAGCAGCCAAGATATAGCAGGGGGCTACGAGCAGTACTTC.

This clone appeared once. The chain recombines TRBV5-5 with TRBJ1-6; no reliable D call. The CDR3 runs to 13 residues. Germline lookup yields CDR1 SGHKS and CDR2 YYEKEE (reference sequence). Trimming removed 5 bases at V and 8 bases at J, with 11 bases between. Here the CDR3 DNA reads TGTGCCAGCAGTCCCCAACAATATTCACCCCTCCACTTT. Amino acids: CASSPQQYSPLHF.

The rearrangement uses TRBV7-9 and TRBJ2-5; 7 nucleotides align to TRBD1. The J call is in doubt because the DNA end fits TRBJ2-7 better. This CDR3 region has 15 residues. Germline V gene lookup returns CDR1 SEHNR and CDR2 FQNEAQ (reference sequence). This CDR3 reads CASSQGQARSYEQYF. Written as DNA, the CDR3 is TGTGCCAGCAGCCAAGGACAGGCACGCTCCTACGAGCAGTACTTC.

DNA of the CDR3: TGTGCCAGCACCCCACGGACAGCCAATCAGCCCCAGCATTTT. Translation: CASTPRTANQPQHF. The chain links TRBV6-5 to TRBJ1-5, with D tentatively TRBD1 (6 bases). V was cut by 7 bases and J by 3 bases, with 13 bases left in between. Germline CDR1 MNHEY, CDR2 SVGAGI. This CDR3 is built from 14 residues.

The rearrangement links TRBV6-5 to TRBJ2-3; unclear D gene. The germline V and J ends were trimmed by 6 bases and 0 bases, with 16 bases remaining between them. Germline V CDR1 and CDR2: MNHEY, SVGAGI. The CDR3 totals 16 residues. The CDR3 reads CASSYRHPDSTDTQYF. CDR3 bases: TGTGCCAGCAGCTACCGACACCCTGACAGCACAGATACGCAGTATTTT.

The chain links TRBV6-1 to TRBJ1-1; D is ambiguous. From germline, CDR1 is MNHNS and CDR2 SASEGT. The CDR3 is 12 residues long. The V gene lost 10 bases and the J gene lost 2 bases, with 11 bases spanning the gap. CDR3 DNA: TGTGCCATCAAAACAGCTAACACTGAAGCTTTCTTT. The encoded protein is CAIKTANTEAFF.

This chain joins TRBV6-6 and TRBJ2-7; the match to TRBD1 covers 7 bases. CDR3 size: 13 residues. Germline CDR1 and CDR2: MNHNY and SVGAGI (reference sequence). Trimming took 8 bases from V and 3 from J; bases not matched to a gene: 7. The CDR3 is CASRTGQHYEQYF. DNA of the CDR3: TGTGCCAGCCGAACGGGACAGCACTACGAGCAGTACTTC.

A single count supports this clone. The gene calls are TRBV5-6 and TRBJ2-1; 8 nucleotides match TRBD2. CDR1 and CDR2 from the germline V gene are SGHDT and YYEEEE. The length of the CDR3 is 15 residues. V trimming: 1 base; J trimming: 7 bases; junction bases outside the gene matches: 7. This CDR3 is CASSLPSGSENEQFF. The CDR3 nucleotides are TGTGCCAGCAGCTTGCCCAGCGGGAGTGAGAATGAGCAGTTCTTC.

This clone is labeled medium-sized. The chain has TRBV2 and TRBJ1-2; a possible D gene is TRBD1 (5 bases). Germline assignment: CDR1 SNHLY and CDR2 FYNNEI. CDR3 length equals 15 residues. V dropped 2 bases and J dropped 0 bases, with 10 bases sitting between them. The CDR3 nucleotides read TGTGCCAGCAGTGAATGGAGGGGCCCTAACTATGGCTACACCTTC. Encoded protein: CASSEWRGPNYGYTF.

This chain connects TRBV7-8 to TRBJ1-6; D is ambiguous. Per the germline V gene, CDR1 is SGHVS and CDR2 is FQNEAQ. CDR3 size: 16 residues. The V end lost 3 bases, the J end lost 0 bases, and 9 bases lay between the germline ends. The CDR3 DNA reads as TGTGCCAGCAGCTTCTTAGTCGGCTCCTATAATTCACCCCTCCACTTT. It yields the protein CASSFLVGSYNSPLHF.

The chain recombines TRBV5-1 with TRBJ2-3, with a possible D match to TRBD2 (5 bases). CDR3 size: 15 residues. Trimming cost V 1 base and J 2 bases, with 11 bases left between them. Germline CDR1 reads SGHRS; CDR2 reads YFSETQ. The CDR3 DNA reads as TGCGCCAGCAGCTTGATTCCGGGGAACACAGATACGCAGTATTTT. Translation: CASSLIPGNTDTQYF.

This rearrangement joins TRBV28 to TRBJ2-2; TRBD2 might be the D (6 bases). Germline V gene data show CDR1 as MDHEN and CDR2 as SYDVKM. V dropped 5 bases and J dropped 4 bases, with 11 bases sitting between them. This CDR3 has 14 amino acids. Written as DNA, the CDR3 is TGTGCCAGCAGTCTGAGGGGAGGCACCGGGGAGCTGTTTTTT. Protein sequence: CASSLRGGTGELFF.

CDR3 coding DNA: TGTGCCAGCAGCCTGGGACAGGATGGCTACACCTTC. Its protein is CASSLGQDGYTF. The rearrangement joins TRBV5-4 to TRBJ1-2, with 8 bases lining up with TRBD1. Per germline, CDR1 SGHNT and CDR2 YYREEE (reference sequence). V lost 4 bases to trimming and J lost 6 bases; unmatched junction nucleotides: 2. CDR3 length: 12 residues.

The genes are TRBV5-1 and TRBJ1-5, with D maybe TRBD1 (5 bases). This CDR3 has 19 amino acids. Germline lookup yields CDR1 SGHRS and CDR2 YFSETQ. V was shortened by 0 bases and J by 1 base, with 20 bases between the two germline ends. The DNA of the CDR3 is TGCGCCAGCAGCTTGGCCTGGCAGGGAGGACCGGCGAGCAATCAGCCCCAGCATTTT. Translation gives CASSLAWQGGPASNQPQHF. Full variable domain (remainder filled in from reference TRBV5-1 and TRBJ1-5): KAGVTQTPRYLIKTRGQQVTLSCSPISGHRSVSWYQQTPGQGLQFLFEYFSETQRNKGNFPGRFSGRQFSNSRSEMNVSTLELGDSALYLCASSLAWQGGPASNQPQHFGDGTRLSIL.

This chain links TRBV6-5 with TRBJ2-7, with a possible D match to TRBD1 (6 bases). Trimming pared 6 bases from V and 3 bases from J, leaving 12 bases between. The CDR3 runs to 13 residues. The V gene's germline CDR1 is MNHEY and CDR2 SVGAGI. The CDR3 bases are TGTGCCAGCAGCCGTAACAGGGTCTACGAGCAGTACTTC. Translation: CASSRNRVYEQYF.

By share, this clone counts as large. V gene TRBV6-1 combines with J gene TRBJ2-1; 7 bases fit TRBD1. CDR1 is MNHNS and CDR2 is SASEGT in the germline V gene. J lost 6 bases, V lost 0 bases, and 5 bases had no gene match. CDR3 length: 15 amino acids. DNA of the CDR3: TGTGCCAGCAGTGAAGCAATAACAGGGGCCAATGAGCAGTTCTTC. This gives the protein CASSEAITGANEQFF.

V and J are TRBV25-1 and TRBJ2-7; TRBD2 is a possible D gene (6 bases). CDR1 is MGHDK, CDR2 SYGVNS, per germline. The CDR3 runs 15 residues. V shed 1 base and J shed 2 bases, with 12 bases lying between them. CDR3 nucleotides: TGTGCCAGCAGTGAATCGGCGGGGATAACCTACGAGCAGTACTTC. It yields the protein CASSESAGITYEQYF.

V usage is TRBV2 and J usage is TRBJ2-5; 8 bases line up with TRBD1. Losses at the gene ends were 0 bases for V and 4 bases for J; bases not matched to a gene: 10. Germline assignment: CDR1 SNHLY and CDR2 FYNNEI. There are 17 residues in the CDR3. This chain's CDR3 is CASSEALVRGLLETQYF. Written as DNA, the CDR3 is TGTGCCAGCAGTGAAGCGCTTGTCAGGGGGCTCTTAGAGACCCAGTACTTC.

This sequence joins TRBV28 and TRBJ2-1; 11 bases are shared with TRBD2. The germline V gene encodes CDR1 MDHEN and CDR2 SYDVKM. The CDR3 has 15 amino acids. V was clipped by 6 bases and J by 4 bases; unmatched bases: 5. The chain's CDR3 is CASSLGLAVYNEQFF. CDR3 bases: TGTGCCAGCAGCCTGGGACTAGCGGTTTACAATGAGCAGTTCTTC. The variable domain in full, with the rest retrieved from reference TRBV28 and TRBJ2-1, is DVKVTQSSRYLVKRTGEKVFLECVQDMDHENMFWYRQDPGLGLRLIYFSYDVKMKEKGDIPEGYSVSREKKERFSLILESASTNQTSMYLCASSLGLAVYNEQFFGPGTRLTVL.

The chain employs TRBV30 and TRBJ2-5; D is possibly TRBD2 (7 bases). V was shortened by 1 base and J by 1 base, with 16 bases between the two germline ends. CDR1 and CDR2 (germline): GTSNPN, SVGIG (reference sequence). CDR3 size: 16 residues. CDR3 DNA: TGTGCCTGGAGTGGTATGGGGGGGGCCCTCCAAGAGACCCAGTACTTC. Encoded protein: CAWSGMGGALQETQYF.

V is TRBV29-1 and J is TRBJ2-7; tentative D call: TRBD2 (6 bases). The CDR3 runs 15 residues. In germline, CDR1 is SQVTM, CDR2 ANQGSEA. The ends were cut back, 7 bases at V and 2 bases at J, with 21 bases in the middle. The chain's CDR3 is CSATTRSGVPYEQYF. DNA for the CDR3: TGCAGCGCCACGACTAGATCGGGGGTCCCCTACGAGCAGTACTTC.